The present T cell receptor beta chain was sequenced within a study of cytomegalovirus exposure and HLA in healthy donors. Notes on the study in general: Presence/absence comparisons presumed near-even sequencing depth among donors.

Concerning this clone: Its antigen is undetermined.

The germline CDR1 and CDR2 sequences are ENHRY and SYGVKD. The CDR3 consists of 12 residues. Trimming took 10 bases from V and 3 from J, leaving 10 bases between them. The PCR made use of 60 Vbeta and 13 Jbeta primers. The table came from immunoSEQ multiplex PCR; TCRdb's copy has only in-frame clones and leaves some out. This repertoire shows a few hundred thousand clones, around 79% found once; its top ten account for 0.22%. The clonotype comes from a girl aged 2-15 years in good health and CMV-seronegative. The sample consisted of PBMCs. The rearrangement uses TRBV10-3 and TRBJ2-1; D is unresolved. As DNA, the CDR3 is TGTGCCACTCAAACAGACTACAATGAGCAGTTCTTC. Translated: CATQTDYNEQFF.